This passage covers 2 T cell receptor beta chains from one sample sequenced in a study of metastatic and nonmetastatic thyroid tumors. From the PCR reads, TCRdb re-called clones with MiXCR. The sample has around 41,000 clones; approximately 13% are singletons. Thyroid surgery took place with no prior treatment in any patient. Specimen: blood. The receptors were gathered from a female donor with papillary thyroid cancer or a benign thyroid nodule (not recorded which). Some clones in this sample may be carry-over from other donors' samples.

This clone was counted many times. This chain uses TRBV30 with TRBJ1-2; TRBD1 agrees at 7 bases. Looked up from germline, CDR1 is GTSNPN and CDR2 is SVGIG (reference sequence). The CDR3 consists of 14 residues. J was trimmed by 1 base and V by 2 bases; bases with no gene match: 4. This CDR3 is CAWSSGGNNYGYTF. Here the CDR3 DNA reads TGTGCCTGGAGTTCAGGGGGGAATAACTATGGCTACACCTTC.

There are many counts of this clone. This chain uses TRBV18 with TRBJ1-1, with D possibly TRBD1 on 6 matching bases. The CDR3 is 15 amino acids. Germline V gene sequence: CDR1 KGHSH, CDR2 LQKENI. V dropped 3 bases and J dropped 5 bases, with 16 bases sitting between them. The CDR3 bases are TGTGCCAGCTCACCCCTACAGGGTCTCTCAACTGAAGCTTTCTTT. This gives the protein CASSPLQGLSTEAFF.